This T cell receptor (beta chain) emerged from a study of cytomegalovirus exposure and HLA in healthy donors. About the study: The roughly 670 first-cohort repertoires shared a platform with the approximately 110 validation repertoires, as reported in a later analysis. Study-wide findings and caveats: The study designated 160 or so TCR beta chains cytomegalovirus-associated. Many donors carried some public TCRs, although rarity characterized most TCR sequences.

As to this clone: Its specificity is not known.

Trimming removed 1 base from V and 0 bases from J, with 14 bases in between. The V gene's germline CDR1 is SGHRS and CDR2 YFSETQ. The CDR3 spans 17 residues. The method was immunoSEQ multiplex PCR; TCRdb's version includes in-frame clones alone and lacks a portion of them. The data hold 220,000 or so clones, with around four fifths observed a single time. The sequenced sample was PBMCs. This clonotype was obtained from a young woman in good health and CMV-seronegative. The rearrangement joins TRBV5-1 to TRBJ2-1, with a tentative D call TRBD1 (6 bases). CDR3 in amino acids: CASSLFTGSSSYNEQFF. The CDR3 DNA is TGCGCCAGCAGCTTGTTTACAGGGTCCAGCTCCTACAATGAGCAGTTCTTC.